This TCR beta chain was profiled in a study of ipilimumab plus nivolumab after autologous stem cell transplantation. The method was immunoSEQ multiplex PCR; TCRdb's version includes in-frame clones alone and lacks a portion of them. Of under 15,000 clones listed, 69% were seen once; the top ten hold about 28%. The V end lost 2 bases, the J end lost 1 base, and 15 bases lay between the germline ends. CDR3 size: 16 residues. Germline CDR1 SGDLS, CDR2 YYNGEE. The sample holds many counts of this clone. This may be a read error, as it is one base from a much larger clone. Additional DNA sequences in this sample encode the identical CDR3.

The sample was PBMCs, taken in a trial of ipilimumab plus nivolumab as post-transplant consolidation. The TCR sequence derives from a male donor with diffuse large B-cell lymphoma. The rearrangement links TRBV9 to TRBJ1-1; perhaps TRBD1 as D (5 bases). CDR3 sequence: CASSVGGNGGNTEAFF. As DNA, the CDR3 is TGTGCCAGCAGCGTCGGGGGAAACGGGGGGAACACTGAAGCTTTCTTT.